This T cell receptor beta chain was identified during a study of sequential checkpoint blockade in melanoma. Treatment here: randomized to nivolumab then ipilimumab (arm A) or the reverse (arm B). None of the patients previously received DNA-damaging chemotherapy. Measured with immunoSEQ multiplex PCR; TCRdb has only the in-frame clones, and not every one. The table shows approximately 9,000 clones, with approximately 73% occurring only once. The germline gives CDR1 SGHRS, CDR2 YFSETQ. The CDR3 covers 14 residues. V was shortened by 7 bases and J by 1 base, with 12 bases between the two germline ends.

This TCR came from a human donor with melanoma. The sample in question was CD8+ T cells sorted from blood (inferred from file names), obtained from a patient given nivolumab and ipilimumab in sequence. The chain uses TRBV5-1 and TRBJ2-1; maybe TRBD2 (6 bases). The CDR3 DNA follows: TGCGCCAGCGGCACTAGCCATTCCTACAATGAGCAGTTCTTC. Encoded protein: CASGTSHSYNEQFF.